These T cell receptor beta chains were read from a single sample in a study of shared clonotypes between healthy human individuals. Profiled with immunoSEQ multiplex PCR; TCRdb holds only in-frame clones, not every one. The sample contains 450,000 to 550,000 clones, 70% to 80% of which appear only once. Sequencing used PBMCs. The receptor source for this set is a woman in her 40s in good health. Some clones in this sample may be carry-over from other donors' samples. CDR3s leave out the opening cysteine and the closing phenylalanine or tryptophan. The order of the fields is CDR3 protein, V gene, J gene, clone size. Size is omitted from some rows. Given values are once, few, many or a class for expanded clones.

CDR3: ATSRDNLSGTEAF
V: TRBV15
J: TRBJ1-1
size: NA

CDR3: AWSVRGGFQETQY
V: TRBV30
J: TRBJ2-5
size: once

CDR3: ASIPPGGGHEQY
V: TRBV28
J: TRBJ2-7
size: once

CDR3: ASSTRVADNQPQH
V: TRBV19
J: TRBJ1-5
size: NA

CDR3: ASSIGGGNTEAF
V: TRBV19
J: TRBJ1-1
size: NA

CDR3: ASSYSRLAGDTQY
V: TRBV6-5
J: TRBJ2-3
size: NA

CDR3: ASYRRSVF
V: TRBV28
J: TRBJ2-1
size: NA

CDR3: ASSLTGTRVRGTQY
V: TRBV28
J: TRBJ2-5
size: NA

CDR3: ASSLQGTSSGSYEQY
V: TRBV27
J: TRBJ2-7
size: NA

CDR3: ASSKAGARTGIFTDTQY
V: TRBV21-1
J: TRBJ2-3
size: many

CDR3: ASSLQPMPYEQY
V: TRBV5-1
J: TRBJ2-7
size: once

CDR3: ASSASWGPTNEKLF
V: TRBV9
J: TRBJ1-4
size: NA

CDR3: ASSLNSVSSYEQY
V: TRBV27
J: TRBJ2-7
size: NA

CDR3: ASSLITDYSNQPQH
V: TRBV28
J: TRBJ1-5
size: NA

CDR3: ASRRLAGIYNEQF
V: TRBV11-2
J: TRBJ2-1
size: NA